This T cell receptor (beta chain) appears in the sequencing data of a study of OX40 agonist ivuxolimab in advanced cancers. About the research overall: Among those treated, three patients had partial responses, one with hepatocellular carcinoma and two with cutaneous melanoma. General study results and limits: Average numbers of expanded clones were greater in CD8+ T cells than in CD4+.

Remarks on this clone: No antigen is known for it.

Trimming removed 4 bases from V and 5 bases from J; junction bases left unmatched: 9. Germline assignment: CDR1 MNHNS and CDR2 SASEGT. There are 16 residues in the CDR3. The data were produced by immunoSEQ multiplex PCR, yet TCRdb's version contains in-frame clones alone and is incomplete. The sample lists 20,000 to 25,000 clones; 70% to 85% were seen once. The origin of this receptor is an adult with an advanced solid tumor such as melanoma, head and neck, liver or kidney cancer. The chain is built from TRBV6-1 and TRBJ1-5; 9 bases align to TRBD1. The material sequenced was CD4+ or CD8+ T cells sorted from blood, taken in a trial of the OX40 agonist ivuxolimab. The CDR3 DNA reads TGTGCCAGCAGTGTCTTCGGGACAGGGCTTGATCAGCCCCAGCATTTT. Encoded protein: CASSVFGTGLDQPQHF.